Listed below are T cell receptor beta chains from one sample, sequenced in a study of shared clonotypes between healthy human individuals. Measured with immunoSEQ multiplex PCR; TCRdb has only the in-frame clones, and not every one. The table records around 1,000,000 clones, approximately 75% of them present only once. Sequencing was done on a sample of memory CD4+ T cells from PBMCs. These receptors were obtained from a man between 18 and 35 years old in good health. Some clones in this sample may be carry-over from other donors' samples. CDR3s include the opening cysteine and the closing phenylalanine or tryptophan.

TRBV19	TRBJ1-5	CASSSSDRGFNQPQHF
TRBV7-6	TRBJ2-5	CASSLAPAEETQYF
TRBV9	TRBJ1-3	CASSVRGPYDNSGNTIYF
TRBV7-9	TRBJ2-3	CASSPSGITDTQYF
TRBV7-3	TRBJ2-2	CASSPVQGADGELFF
TRBV2	TRBJ2-7	CASRAETGTEQYF
TRBV28	TRBJ1-2	CASSFAGGNYGYTF
TRBV9	TRBJ2-1	CASSVNDEQFF
TRBV25-1	TRBJ2-5	CASSETGTGVLGETQYF
TRBV28	TRBJ2-5	CASRRDRVGETQYF
TRBV9	TRBJ2-7	CASSPTTGTYEQYF
TRBV4-2	TRBJ2-7	CASSQEGLVSYEQYF
TRBV9	TRBJ2-1	CASSVAGTGGQNEQFF
TRBV7-2	TRBJ2-5	CASSLLGPQETQYF
TRBV28	TRBJ1-1	CASSVHRENTEAFF
TRBV7-9	TRBJ1-1	CAMGLGGPFF
TRBV11-2	TRBJ1-1	CASSLQWSGTEAFF
TRBV13	TRBJ2-1	CASSLVHQRQFF
TRBV14	TRBJ1-2	CASSPSGTGPLNYGYTF
TRBV7-3	TRBJ2-5	CASSPGGGHPYQETQYF
TRBV7-8	TRBJ2-7	CASSLPGQGGTYEQYF
TRBV27	TRBJ1-2	CASSRGEGNYGYTF
TRBV28	TRBJ1-2	CASSGTDRGLDGYTF
TRBV19	TRBJ2-7	CASSIQGQGGEQYF